Listed here are 2 T cell receptor beta chains from one sample, sequenced in a study of PD-1 blockade in classical Hodgkin lymphoma. Some clones are missing from TCRdb's copy, which holds only in-frame ones; the method was immunoSEQ multiplex PCR. The table includes some 90,000 clones, roughly 91% detected once. Every single patient, without exception, relapsed after autologous stem cell transplantation, and brentuximab vedotin exposure varied. The source was peripheral blood mononuclear cells (PBMCs), collected before the second cycle of nivolumab. These receptors were collected from a human donor with classical Hodgkin lymphoma.

V is TRBV5-6 and J is TRBJ2-1, with a weak D call TRBD2 (6 bases). Germline CDR1 SGHDT, CDR2 YYEEEE. With 0 bases removed from V and 8 bases from J, the gap between germline ends came to 18 bases. The CDR3 covers 16 residues. The CDR3 reads CASSLVGTRIAHEQFF. The CDR3 nucleotides are TGTGCCAGCAGCTTGGTAGGGACTCGAATTGCCCATGAGCAGTTCTTC. The full variable domain, with the rest looked up from reference TRBV5-6 and TRBJ2-1, is DAGVTQSPTHLIKTRGQQVTLRCSPKSGHDTVSWYQQALGQGPQFIFQYYEEEERQRGNFPDRFSGHQFPNYSSELNVNALLLGDSALYLCASSLVGTRIAHEQFFGPGTRLTVL.

This chain links TRBV28 with TRBJ1-1; D perhaps matches TRBD1 (5 bases). With 6 bases removed from V and 4 bases from J, the gap between germline ends came to 12 bases. Germline CDR1 reads MDHEN; CDR2 reads SYDVKM. CDR3 length: 13 residues. The CDR3 spells CASRRDLPTEAFF. The CDR3 bases are TGTGCCAGCAGGCGGGACTTACCCACTGAAGCTTTCTTT.